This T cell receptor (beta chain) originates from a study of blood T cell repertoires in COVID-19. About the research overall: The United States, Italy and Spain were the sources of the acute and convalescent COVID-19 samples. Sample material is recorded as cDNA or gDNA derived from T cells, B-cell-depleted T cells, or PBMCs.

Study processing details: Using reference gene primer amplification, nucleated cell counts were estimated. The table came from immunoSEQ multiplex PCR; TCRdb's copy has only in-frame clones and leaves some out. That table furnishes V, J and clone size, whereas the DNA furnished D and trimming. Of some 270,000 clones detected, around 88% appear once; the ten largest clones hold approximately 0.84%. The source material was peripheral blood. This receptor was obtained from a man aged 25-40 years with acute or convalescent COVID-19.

CDR3: CASASNRANTGELFF. In DNA, the CDR3 is TGTGCCAGCGCGTCCAACAGGGCGAACACCGGGGAGCTGTTTTTT. The chain recombines TRBV18 with TRBJ2-2, with D tentatively TRBD1 (6 bases). V dropped 8 bases and J dropped 0 bases, with 13 bases sitting between them. CDR3 size: 15 residues. In germline, CDR1 is KGHSH, CDR2 LQKENI. Filled out from reference TRBV18 and TRBJ2-2, the complete variable domain reads NAGVMQNPRHLVRRRGQEARLRCSPMKGHSHVYWYRQLPEEGLKFMVYLQKENIIDESGMPKERFSAEFPKEGPSILRIQQVVRGDSAAYFCASASNRANTGELFFGEGSRLTVL.